One TCR beta chain is described in this entry. The target antigen is unknown. The identical CDR3 is also encoded by other nucleotide sequences in the sample. This entry is derived from a study of cytomegalovirus exposure and HLA in healthy donors. The PCR contained 60 Vbeta and 13 Jbeta primers. Here immunoSEQ multiplex PCR was the method, and the copy in TCRdb shows in-frame clones only, minus some. Found here are more than 150,000 clones, approximately 84% of them singletons; the top ten hold 1.1% to 1.5%. Findings and caveats of the study: Among donors in an Asian-associated ancestry cluster, a later analysis reportedly found fewer N-insertions than the roughly 610-donor mean. The study labeled roughly 160 TCR beta chains cytomegalovirus-associated.

Germline CDR1 and CDR2: SGHRS and YFSETQ. This CDR3 comprises 14 residues. V was pared by 5 bases and J by 0 bases, with 10 bases between. The receptor's source is a girl aged 10 to 17 in good health and CMV-seropositive. The chain combines TRBV5-1 with TRBJ2-3; TRBD1 is a possible D gene (6 bases). Source material: PBMCs. The CDR3 reads CASSLGQSTDTQYF. In DNA form, the CDR3 reads TGCGCCAGCAGTTTAGGACAGAGCACAGATACGCAGTATTTT.